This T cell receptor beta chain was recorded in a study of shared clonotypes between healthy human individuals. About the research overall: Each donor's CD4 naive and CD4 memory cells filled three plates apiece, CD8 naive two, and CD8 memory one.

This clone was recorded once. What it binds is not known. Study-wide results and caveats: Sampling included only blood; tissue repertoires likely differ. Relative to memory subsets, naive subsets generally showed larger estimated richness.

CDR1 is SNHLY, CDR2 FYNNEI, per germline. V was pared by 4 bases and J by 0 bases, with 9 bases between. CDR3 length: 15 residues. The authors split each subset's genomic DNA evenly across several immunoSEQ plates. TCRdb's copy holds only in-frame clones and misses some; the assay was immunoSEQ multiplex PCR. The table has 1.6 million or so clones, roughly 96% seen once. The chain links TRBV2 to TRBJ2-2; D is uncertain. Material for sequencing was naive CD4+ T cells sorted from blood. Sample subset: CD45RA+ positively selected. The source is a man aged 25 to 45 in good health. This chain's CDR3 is CASSGVGANTGELFF. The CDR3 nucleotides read TGTGCCAGCAGTGGCGTCGGAGCGAACACCGGGGAGCTGTTTTTT.